Below, 9 T cell receptor beta chains from the same sample are listed, as sequenced in a study of shared clonotypes between healthy human individuals. CD8 cells classed as naive were CD45RO-negative and positively selected for CCR7, excluding terminally differentiated effector memory CD45RA+ cells. The repertoire was sequenced with immunoSEQ multiplex PCR; TCRdb's copy has only in-frame clones and lacks some. The sample yields 2 million to 2.5 million clones, about 93% seen once. Material: naive CD8+ T cells from PBMCs. These receptors all come from a man between 18 and 29 years old in good health. Some clones in this sample may be carry-over from other donors' samples.

The CDR3 sequence: CASSRETGLAETQYF. CDR3 bases: TGCGCCAGCAGCCGAGAGACAGGGCTGGCTGAGACCCAGTACTTC. The chain carries TRBV4-1 and TRBJ2-5; 7 positions match TRBD1. After removal of 4 bases from V and 5 bases from J, the junction contained 10 bases not matched to a gene. CDR3 length: 15 amino acids. CDR1 is MGHRA, CDR2 YSYEKL, per germline.

This sequence joins TRBV15 and TRBJ1-1; D gene ambiguous. V was trimmed by 0 bases and J by 8 bases, leaving 10 bases between them. The germline V gene encodes CDR1 LNHNV and CDR2 YYDKDF (reference sequence). The CDR3 spans 13 residues. The CDR3 nucleotides are TGTGCCACCAGCAGAGACGGTCCAGAGGAAGCTTTCTTT. This sequence encodes CATSRDGPEEAFF.

V is TRBV5-1 and J is TRBJ2-7; D is unclear. The CDR3 runs 15 residues. Germline CDR1 is SGHRS and CDR2 is YFSETQ. The germline V and J ends were trimmed by 4 bases and 3 bases, with 17 bases remaining between them. The CDR3 loop is CASSDFPLGRYEQYF. The CDR3 DNA reads as TGCGCCAGCAGCGATTTTCCTTTGGGCCGCTACGAGCAGTACTTC.

This chain joins TRBV14 and TRBJ2-1; perhaps TRBD2 as D (5 bases). Germline lookup yields CDR1 SGHDN and CDR2 FVKESK. Trimming cost V 1 base and J 9 bases, with 10 bases left between them. The CDR3 length is 13 residues. CDR3 region: CASSQGKGSEQFF. The CDR3 DNA follows: TGTGCCAGCAGCCAAGGTAAAGGGAGTGAGCAGTTCTTC.

V is TRBV19 and J is TRBJ1-2, with a possible D match to TRBD1 (5 bases). Per the germline V gene, CDR1 is LNHDA and CDR2 is SQIVND (reference sequence). The V and J ends lost 3 bases and 6 bases respectively, with 8 bases between them. The CDR3 consists of 12 residues. The CDR3 reads CASSMEGNGYTF. Written as DNA, the CDR3 is TGTGCCAGTAGTATGGAGGGGAATGGCTACACCTTC.

CDR3: CASSFRQPNQPQHF. The CDR3 region has the DNA TGTGCCAGCAGTTTTAGACAGCCCAATCAGCCCCAGCATTTT. The V and J genes are TRBV28 and TRBJ1-5, with D perhaps matching TRBD1 (5 bases). V was cut by 3 bases and J by 3 bases, with 9 bases left in between. This CDR3 is 14 amino acids long. In germline, CDR1 is MDHEN, CDR2 SYDVKM.

The V and J genes are TRBV7-2 and TRBJ2-1; 7 positions agree with TRBD2. V gave up 1 base and J gave up 4 bases; unmatched junction bases: 7. The CDR3 has 16 amino acids. Germline loops: CDR1 SGHTA, CDR2 FQGNSA. CDR3 nucleotide sequence: TGTGCCAGCAGCTTAGTCCCAAGCGGGGTTTACAATGAGCAGTTCTTC. Its protein is CASSLVPSGVYNEQFF.

The J gene is TRBJ1-2, the V gene TRBV5-8; tentatively, D is TRBD1 (6 bases). The CDR3 extends over 15 amino acids. CDR1 is SGHTS, CDR2 YDEGEE, per germline. Trimming took 4 bases from V and 5 from J, leaving 18 bases between them. As DNA, the CDR3 is TGTGCCAGCAGCCACACCAGGGGTACCGAATATGGCTACACCTTC. This translates into CASSHTRGTEYGYTF.

The chain is built from TRBV11-2 and TRBJ2-7; D is perhaps TRBD1 (6 bases). With 4 bases removed from V and 0 bases from J, the gap between germline ends came to 13 bases. The CDR3 is made up of 15 amino acids. The germline V gene has CDR1 SGHAT and CDR2 FQNNGV. The CDR3 nucleotides are TGTGCCAGCAGCTCCCGGGACATTCACTCCTACGAGCAGTACTTC. Amino acid sequence: CASSSRDIHSYEQYF.